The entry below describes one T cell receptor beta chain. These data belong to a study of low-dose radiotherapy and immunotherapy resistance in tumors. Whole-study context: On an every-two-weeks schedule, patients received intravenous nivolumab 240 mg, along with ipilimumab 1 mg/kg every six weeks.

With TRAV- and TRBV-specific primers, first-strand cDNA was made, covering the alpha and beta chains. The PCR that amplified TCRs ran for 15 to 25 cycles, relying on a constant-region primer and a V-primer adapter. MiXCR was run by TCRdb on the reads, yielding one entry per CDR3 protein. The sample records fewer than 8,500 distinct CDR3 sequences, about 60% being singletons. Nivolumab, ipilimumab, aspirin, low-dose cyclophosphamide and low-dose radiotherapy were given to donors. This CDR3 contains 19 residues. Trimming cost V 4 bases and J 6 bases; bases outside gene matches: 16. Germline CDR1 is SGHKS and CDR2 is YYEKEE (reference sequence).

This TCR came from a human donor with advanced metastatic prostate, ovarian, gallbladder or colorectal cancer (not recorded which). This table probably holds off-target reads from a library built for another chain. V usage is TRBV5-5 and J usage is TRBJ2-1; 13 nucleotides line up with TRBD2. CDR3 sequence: CASSLGLAGAPMGGNEQFF. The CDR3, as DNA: TGTGCCAGCAGCCTCGGACTAGCGGGGGCCCCCATGGGAGGCAATGAGCAGTTCTTC. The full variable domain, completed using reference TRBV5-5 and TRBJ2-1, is DAGVTQSPTHLIKTRGQQVTLRCSPISGHKSVSWYQQVLGQGPQFIFQYYEKEERGRGNFPDRFSARQFPNYSSELNVNALLLGDSALYLCASSLGLAGAPMGGNEQFFGPGTRLTVL.